Shown below are 11 T cell receptor beta chains from a single sample sequenced in a study of blood T cell repertoires in COVID-19. Sequenced by immunoSEQ multiplex PCR; TCRdb stores in-frame clones only, minus some. The sample records over 100,000 clones, around three quarters being singletons. The sample taken for sequencing was peripheral blood. The receptors derive from a woman older than 75 with acute or convalescent COVID-19.

Points on this clone: This sample also contains other DNA sequences that code for the same CDR3. The rearrangement uses TRBV5-4 and TRBJ2-2; 7 bases are a match to TRBD1. Germline V gives CDR1 SGHNT, CDR2 YYREEE (reference sequence). The J segment lost 2 bases and the V segment lost 4 bases, leaving 5 bases of the junction unmatched. The CDR3 is 15 residues long. In DNA form, the CDR3 reads TGTGCCAGCAGCCGAGGACAGGACAACACCGGGGAGCTGTTTTTT. Translation: CASSRGQDNTGELFF.

The chain couples TRBV14 to TRBJ2-7, with D tentatively TRBD1 (6 bases). The germline V gene encodes CDR1 SGHDN and CDR2 FVKESK. The V end was cut by 2 bases, the J end by 4 bases, with 9 bases between. CDR3 length: 13 residues. CDR3 region: CASSQTTGYEQYF. The CDR3 nucleotides are TGTGCCAGCAGCCAAACCACAGGGTACGAGCAGTACTTC. Full variable domain (rest looked up from reference TRBV14 and TRBJ2-7): EAGVTQFPSHSVIEKGQTVTLRCDPISGHDNLYWYRRVMGKEIKFLLHFVKESKQDESGMPNNRFLAERTGGTYSTLKVQPAELEDSGVYFCASSQTTGYEQYFGPGTRLTVT.

This clone was observed a single time. The rearrangement links TRBV3-1 (or the pseudogene TRBV3-2) to TRBJ2-2; 11 bases align to TRBD2. Per germline, CDR1 LGHDT and CDR2 YNNKEL (reference sequence). The CDR3 sequence is 17 residues long. J was trimmed by 4 bases and V by 4 bases; bases with no gene match: 8. CDR3 in DNA: TGTGCCAGCAGCCGACAACTAGCGGGGGATTTCACCGGGGAGCTGTTTTTT. It codes for CASSRQLAGDFTGELFF.

In DNA form, the CDR3 reads TGTGCCAGCAGAGGACAGGGCCCGTCTGGGGCCAACGTCCTGACTTTC. Protein: CASRGQGPSGANVLTF. This chain joins TRBV14 and TRBJ2-6, with 8 bases matching TRBD1. V dropped 6 bases and J dropped 1; count of bases not matched to a gene: 5. Per the germline V gene, CDR1 is SGHDN and CDR2 is FVKESK. The CDR3 has 16 residues.

Only one count was recorded for this clone. This chain connects TRBV28 to TRBJ1-6; 8 nucleotides match TRBD1. CDR3 length: 16 residues. CDR1 is MDHEN and CDR2 is SYDVKM in the germline V gene. J gave up 5 bases and V 4 bases, and 7 bases lay outside the gene matches. The CDR3 nucleotides read TGTGCCAGCAGTTCCGGGACAGGTCTCAATAATTCACCCCTCCACTTT. Translating it yields CASSSGTGLNNSPLHF.

V gene TRBV7-9 combines with J gene TRBJ1-2; 8 bases are a match to TRBD1. The CDR3 is made up of 16 amino acids. Losses at the gene ends were 4 bases for V and 4 bases for J; bases not matched to a gene: 11. CDR1 SEHNR and CDR2 FQNEAQ come from the germline V gene (reference sequence). The CDR3 DNA reads TGTGCCAGCAGCTCGGACAGGGTGGGCGTAGTCTATGGCTACACCTTC. Translating it yields CASSSDRVGVVYGYTF.

This clone was found once. V usage is TRBV20-1 and J usage is TRBJ2-5; D is perhaps TRBD2 (6 bases). Trimming took off 3 bases at V and 0 bases at J, with 14 bases between the two ends. The CDR3 contains 15 residues. CDR1 is DFQATT, CDR2 SNEGSKA, per germline (reference sequence). CDR3 bases: TGCAGTGCTAGTCGGGGGAGGAGGTACCAAGAGACCCAGTACTTC. Translation gives CSASRGRRYQETQYF.

This clone was seen a handful of times. The chain has TRBV4-3 and TRBJ1-4; D is perhaps TRBD1 (6 bases). The CDR3 runs 17 residues. V was pared by 1 base and J by 5 bases, with 17 bases between. Germline V gene lookup returns CDR1 LGHNA and CDR2 YSLEER. In DNA, the CDR3 is TGCGCCAGCAGCCAAGCCCCACTGACAGGTGCGAATGAAAAACTGTTTTTT. Translation gives CASSQAPLTGANEKLFF.

The genes are TRBV4-3 and TRBJ1-1, with D possibly being TRBD1 (6 bases). Trimming stripped 0 bases from V and 0 bases from J, with 17 bases between. CDR1 and CDR2 from the germline V gene are LGHNA and YSLEER. CDR3 length: 18 residues. In nucleotides, the CDR3 is TGCGCCAGCAGCCAAGAGTGGGGGCCAAGCCGCATGAACACTGAAGCTTTCTTT. Translating it yields CASSQEWGPSRMNTEAFF.

The chain joins TRBV18 to TRBJ2-7, with unresolved D. The CDR3 consists of 13 residues. The ends were cut back, 4 bases at V and 2 bases at J, with 9 bases in the middle. Germline assignment: CDR1 KGHSH and CDR2 LQKENI. The CDR3 is CASSLAVTYEQYF. CDR3 sequence (DNA): TGTGCCAGCTCACTTGCGGTGACCTACGAGCAGTACTTC.

The chain has TRBV5-8 and TRBJ1-1; TRBD1 aligns across 7 bases. The CDR3 length is 14 residues. In germline, CDR1 is SGHTS, CDR2 YDEGEE. V was clipped by 5 bases and J by 5 bases; unmatched bases: 9. CDR3: CASSYRGEGTEAFF. The CDR3 DNA sequence: TGTGCCAGCAGTTACAGGGGCGAGGGGACTGAAGCTTTCTTT.